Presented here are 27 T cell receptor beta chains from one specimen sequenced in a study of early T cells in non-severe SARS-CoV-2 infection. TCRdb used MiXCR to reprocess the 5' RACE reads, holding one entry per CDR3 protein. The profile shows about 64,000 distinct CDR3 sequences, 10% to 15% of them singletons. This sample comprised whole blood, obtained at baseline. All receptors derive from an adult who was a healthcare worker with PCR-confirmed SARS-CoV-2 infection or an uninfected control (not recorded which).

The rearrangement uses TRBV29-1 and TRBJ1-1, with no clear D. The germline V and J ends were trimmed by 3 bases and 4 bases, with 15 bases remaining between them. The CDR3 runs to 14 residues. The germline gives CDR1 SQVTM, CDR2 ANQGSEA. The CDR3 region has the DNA TGCAGCGTTGATGGAGATGGGTCGGGCACTGAAGCTTTCTTT. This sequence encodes CSVDGDGSGTEAFF.

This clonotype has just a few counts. The DNA for the CDR3 is TGTGCCAGCAGCTTAGGAAGAGTGCTATATTCACCCCTCCACTTT. It codes for CASSLGRVLYSPLHF. This chain connects TRBV7-8 to TRBJ1-6; unclear D gene. CDR3 size: 15 residues. With 1 base removed from V and 8 bases from J, the gap between germline ends came to 12 bases. The germline V gene has CDR1 SGHVS and CDR2 FQNEAQ. Looking up the rest from reference TRBV7-8 and TRBJ1-6 gives the full variable domain: GAGVSQSPRYKVAKRGQDVALRCDPISGHVSLFWYQQALGQGPEFLTYFQNEAQLDKSGLPSDRFFAERPEGSVSTLKIQRTQQEDSAVYLCASSLGRVLYSPLHFGNGTRLTVT.

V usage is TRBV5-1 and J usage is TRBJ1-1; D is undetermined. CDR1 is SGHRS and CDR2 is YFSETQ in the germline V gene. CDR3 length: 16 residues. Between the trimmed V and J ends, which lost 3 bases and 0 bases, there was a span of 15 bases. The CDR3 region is CASSSPPNSVNTEAFF. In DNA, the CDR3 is TGCGCCAGCAGCTCCCCCCCCAACAGCGTGAACACTGAAGCTTTCTTT.

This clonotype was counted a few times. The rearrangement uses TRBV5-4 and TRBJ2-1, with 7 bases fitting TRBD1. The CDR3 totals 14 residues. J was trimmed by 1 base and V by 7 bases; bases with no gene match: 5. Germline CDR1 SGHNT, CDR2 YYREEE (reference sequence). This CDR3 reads CASQLQGSYNEQFF. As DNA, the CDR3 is TGTGCCAGCCAATTACAGGGGTCCTACAATGAGCAGTTCTTC.

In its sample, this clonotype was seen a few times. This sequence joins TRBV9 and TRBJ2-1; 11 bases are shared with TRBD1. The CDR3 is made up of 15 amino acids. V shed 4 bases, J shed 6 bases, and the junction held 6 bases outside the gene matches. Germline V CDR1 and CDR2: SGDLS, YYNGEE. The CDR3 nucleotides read TGTGCCAGCAGCACTTGGACAGGGGGCGGCAATGAGCAGTTCTTC. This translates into CASSTWTGGGNEQFF.

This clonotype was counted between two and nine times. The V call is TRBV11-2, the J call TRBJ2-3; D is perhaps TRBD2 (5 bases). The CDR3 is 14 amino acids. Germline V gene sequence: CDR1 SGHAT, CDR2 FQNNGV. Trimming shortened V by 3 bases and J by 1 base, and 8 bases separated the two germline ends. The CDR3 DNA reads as TGTGCCAGCAGCTTTATGGAGGGCACAGATACGCAGTATTTT. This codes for CASSFMEGTDTQYF.

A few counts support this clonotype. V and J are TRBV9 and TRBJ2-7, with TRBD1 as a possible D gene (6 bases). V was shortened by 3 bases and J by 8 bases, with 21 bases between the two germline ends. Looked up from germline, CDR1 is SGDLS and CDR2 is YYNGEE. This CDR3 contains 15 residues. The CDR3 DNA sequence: TGTGCCAGCAGCGGAGAAGGACAGACATACGATAAGCAGTACTTC. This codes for CASSGEGQTYDKQYF. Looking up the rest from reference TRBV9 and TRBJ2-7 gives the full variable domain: DSGVTQTPKHLITATGQRVTLRCSPRSGDLSVYWYQQSLDQGLQFLIQYYNGEERAKGNILERFSAQQFPDLHSELNLSSLELGDSALYFCASSGEGQTYDKQYFGPGTRLTVT.

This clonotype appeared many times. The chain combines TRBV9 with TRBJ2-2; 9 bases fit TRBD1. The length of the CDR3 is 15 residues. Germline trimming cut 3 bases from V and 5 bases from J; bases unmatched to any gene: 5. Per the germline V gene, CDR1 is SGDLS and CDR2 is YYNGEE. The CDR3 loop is CASSEQGADTGELFF. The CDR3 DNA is TGTGCCAGCAGCGAACAGGGGGCGGATACCGGGGAGCTGTTTTTT.

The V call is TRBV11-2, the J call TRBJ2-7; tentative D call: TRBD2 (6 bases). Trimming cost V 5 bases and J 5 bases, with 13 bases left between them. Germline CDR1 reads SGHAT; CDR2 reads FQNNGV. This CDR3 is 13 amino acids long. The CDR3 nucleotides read TGTGCCAGCAGCGGCGGGGTCCGGGACGAGCAGTACTTC. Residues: CASSGGVRDEQYF.

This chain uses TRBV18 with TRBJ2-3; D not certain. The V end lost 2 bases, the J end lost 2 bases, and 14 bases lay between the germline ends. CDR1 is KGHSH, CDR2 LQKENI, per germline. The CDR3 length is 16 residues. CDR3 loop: CASSPAGPTYTDTQYF. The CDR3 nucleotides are TGTGCCAGCTCACCAGCAGGTCCCACCTACACAGATACGCAGTATTTT.

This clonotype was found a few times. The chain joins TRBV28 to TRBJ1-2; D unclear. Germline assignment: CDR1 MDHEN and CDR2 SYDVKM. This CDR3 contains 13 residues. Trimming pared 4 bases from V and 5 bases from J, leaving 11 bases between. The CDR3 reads CASSWPPAYGYTF. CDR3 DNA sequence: TGTGCCAGCAGTTGGCCCCCAGCTTATGGCTACACCTTC.

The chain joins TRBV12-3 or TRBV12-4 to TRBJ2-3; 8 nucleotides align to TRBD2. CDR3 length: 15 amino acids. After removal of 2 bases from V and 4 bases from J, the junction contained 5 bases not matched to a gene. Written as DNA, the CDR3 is TGTGCCAGCAGTTTAAAGGGCGGGGGGCCAGATACGCAGTATTTT. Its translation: CASSLKGGGPDTQYF.

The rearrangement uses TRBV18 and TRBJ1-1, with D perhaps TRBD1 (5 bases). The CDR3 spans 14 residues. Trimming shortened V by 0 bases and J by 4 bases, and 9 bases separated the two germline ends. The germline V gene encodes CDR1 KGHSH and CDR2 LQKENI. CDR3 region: CASSPPRVGTEAFF. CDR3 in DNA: TGTGCCAGCTCACCACCCAGGGTTGGCACTGAAGCTTTCTTT.

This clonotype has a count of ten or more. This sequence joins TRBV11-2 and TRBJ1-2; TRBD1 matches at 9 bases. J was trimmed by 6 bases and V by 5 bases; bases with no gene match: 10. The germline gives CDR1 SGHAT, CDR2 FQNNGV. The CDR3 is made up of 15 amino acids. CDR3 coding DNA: TGTGCCAGCAGCGGGACAGGGAAATTGGTTGATGGCTACACCTTC. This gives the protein CASSGTGKLVDGYTF.

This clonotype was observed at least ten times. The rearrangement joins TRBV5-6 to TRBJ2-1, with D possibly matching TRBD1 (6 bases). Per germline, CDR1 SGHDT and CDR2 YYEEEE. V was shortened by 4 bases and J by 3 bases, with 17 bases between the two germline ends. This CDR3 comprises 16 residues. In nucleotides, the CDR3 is TGTGCCAGCAGCCCCCTACAGGGAACCCTCTACAATGAGCAGTTCTTC. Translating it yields CASSPLQGTLYNEQFF. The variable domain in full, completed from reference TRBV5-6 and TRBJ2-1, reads DAGVTQSPTHLIKTRGQQVTLRCSPKSGHDTVSWYQQALGQGPQFIFQYYEEEERQRGNFPDRFSGHQFPNYSSELNVNALLLGDSALYLCASSPLQGTLYNEQFFGPGTRLTVL.

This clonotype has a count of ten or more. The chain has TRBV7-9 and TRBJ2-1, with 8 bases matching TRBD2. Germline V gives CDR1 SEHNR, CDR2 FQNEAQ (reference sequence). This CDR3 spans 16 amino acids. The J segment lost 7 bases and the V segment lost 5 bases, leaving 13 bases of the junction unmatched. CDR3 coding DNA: TGTGCCAGCAGCGCACCTGGCGGGACTAGTGGGAATGAGCAGTTCTTC. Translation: CASSAPGGTSGNEQFF.

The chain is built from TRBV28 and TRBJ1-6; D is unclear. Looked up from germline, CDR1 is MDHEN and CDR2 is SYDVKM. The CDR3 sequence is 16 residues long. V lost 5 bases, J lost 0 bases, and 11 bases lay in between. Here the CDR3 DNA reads TGTGCCAGCAGTAGATCGGTTAGCTCCTATAATTCACCCCTCCACTTT. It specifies CASSRSVSSYNSPLHF.

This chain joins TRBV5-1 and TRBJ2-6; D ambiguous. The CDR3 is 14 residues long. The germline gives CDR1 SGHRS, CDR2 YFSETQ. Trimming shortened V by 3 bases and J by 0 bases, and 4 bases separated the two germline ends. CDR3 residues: CASSSASGANVLTF. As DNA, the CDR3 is TGCGCCAGCAGCTCCGCCTCTGGGGCCAACGTCCTGACTTTC.

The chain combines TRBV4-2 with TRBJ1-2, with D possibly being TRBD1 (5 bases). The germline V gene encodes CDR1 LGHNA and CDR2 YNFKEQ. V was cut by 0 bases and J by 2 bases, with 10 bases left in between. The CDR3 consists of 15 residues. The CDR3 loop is CASSQDRGTNYGYTF. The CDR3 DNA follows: TGTGCCAGCAGCCAAGATCGGGGCACCAACTATGGCTACACCTTC.

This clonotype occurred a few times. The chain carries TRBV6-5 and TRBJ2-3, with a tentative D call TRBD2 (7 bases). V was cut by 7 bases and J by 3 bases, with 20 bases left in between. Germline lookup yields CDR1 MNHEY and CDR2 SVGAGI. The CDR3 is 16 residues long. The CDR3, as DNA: TGTGCCAGCAAGGAGGCGACGGGGGGCCGAACAGATACGCAGTATTTT. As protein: CASKEATGGRTDTQYF.

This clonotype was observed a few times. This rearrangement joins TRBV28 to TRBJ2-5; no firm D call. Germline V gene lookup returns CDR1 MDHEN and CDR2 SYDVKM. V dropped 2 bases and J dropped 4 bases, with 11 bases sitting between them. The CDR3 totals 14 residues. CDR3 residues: CASSLSGFGETQYF. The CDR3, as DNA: TGTGCCAGCAGTTTAAGTGGTTTCGGAGAGACCCAGTACTTC.

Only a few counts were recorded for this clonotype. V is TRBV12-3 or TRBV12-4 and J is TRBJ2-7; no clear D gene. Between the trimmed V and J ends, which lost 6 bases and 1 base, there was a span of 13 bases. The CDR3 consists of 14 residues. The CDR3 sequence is CASRRGGESYEQYF. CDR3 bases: TGTGCCAGCAGACGCGGCGGCGAATCCTACGAGCAGTACTTC.

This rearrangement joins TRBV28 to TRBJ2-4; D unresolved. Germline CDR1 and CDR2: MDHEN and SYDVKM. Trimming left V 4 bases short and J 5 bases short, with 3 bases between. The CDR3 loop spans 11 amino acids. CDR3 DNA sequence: TGTGCCAGCAGTTCGGAAAACATTCAGTACTTC. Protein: CASSSENIQYF.

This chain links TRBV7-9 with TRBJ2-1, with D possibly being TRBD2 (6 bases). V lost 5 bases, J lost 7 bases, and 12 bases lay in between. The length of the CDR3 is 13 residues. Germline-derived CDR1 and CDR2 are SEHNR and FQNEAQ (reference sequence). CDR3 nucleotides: TGTGCCAGCAGCCAAGCGACTAGGAATGAGCAGTTCTTC. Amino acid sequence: CASSQATRNEQFF. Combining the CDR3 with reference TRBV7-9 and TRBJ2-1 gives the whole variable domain DTGVSQNPRHKITKRGQNVTFRCDPISEHNRLYWYRQTLGQGPEFLTYFQNEAQLEKSRLLSDRFSAERPKGSFSTLEIQRTEQGDSAMYLCASSQATRNEQFFGPGTRLTVL.

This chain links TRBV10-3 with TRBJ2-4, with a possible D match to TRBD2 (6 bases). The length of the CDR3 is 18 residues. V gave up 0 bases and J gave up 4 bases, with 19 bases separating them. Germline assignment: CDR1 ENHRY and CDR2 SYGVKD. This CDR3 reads CAISESPPGGEMKNIQYF. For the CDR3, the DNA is TGTGCCATCAGTGAGTCACCCCCCGGGGGAGAGATGAAAAACATTCAGTACTTC.

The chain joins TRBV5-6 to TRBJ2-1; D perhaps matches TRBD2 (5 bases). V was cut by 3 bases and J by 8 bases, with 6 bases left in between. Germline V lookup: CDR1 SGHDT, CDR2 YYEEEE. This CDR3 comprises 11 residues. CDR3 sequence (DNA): TGTGCCAGCAGCTCGAGGGATGAGCAGTTCTTC. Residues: CASSSRDEQFF.

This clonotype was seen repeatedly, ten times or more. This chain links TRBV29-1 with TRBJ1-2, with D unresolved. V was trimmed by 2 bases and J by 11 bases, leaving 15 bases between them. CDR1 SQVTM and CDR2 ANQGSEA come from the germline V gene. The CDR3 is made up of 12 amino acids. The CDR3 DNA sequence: TGCAGCGTTGAAAAAGGTGACTCCCAGTACACCTTC. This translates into CSVEKGDSQYTF. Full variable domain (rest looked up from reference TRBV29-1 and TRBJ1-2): SAVISQKPSRDICQRGTSLTIQCQVDSQVTMMFWYRQQPGQSLTLIATANQGSEATYESGFVIDKFPISRPNLTFSTLTVSNMSPEDSSIYLCSVEKGDSQYTFGSGTRLTVV.